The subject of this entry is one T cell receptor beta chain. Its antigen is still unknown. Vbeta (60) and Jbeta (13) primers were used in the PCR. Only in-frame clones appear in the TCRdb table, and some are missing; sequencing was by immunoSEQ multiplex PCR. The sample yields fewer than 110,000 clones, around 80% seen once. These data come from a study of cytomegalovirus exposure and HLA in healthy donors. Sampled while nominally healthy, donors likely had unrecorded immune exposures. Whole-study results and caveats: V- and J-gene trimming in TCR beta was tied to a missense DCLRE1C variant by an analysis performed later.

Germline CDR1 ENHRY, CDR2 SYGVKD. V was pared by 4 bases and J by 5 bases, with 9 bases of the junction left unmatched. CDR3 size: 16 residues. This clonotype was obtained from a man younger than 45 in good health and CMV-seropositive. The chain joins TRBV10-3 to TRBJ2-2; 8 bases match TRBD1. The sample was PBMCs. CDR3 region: CAISAGQGEGTGELFF. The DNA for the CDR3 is TGTGCCATCAGTGCCGGACAGGGAGAGGGAACCGGGGAGCTGTTTTTT.